The entry below describes one T cell receptor (beta chain). What it binds is unknown. This specimen belongs to a study of radiation and T cells in renal cell carcinoma. General observations from the study: In blood, top tumor clones expanded by 2 weeks, shrinking by 4.

Time point reported: blood 4 weeks post-SBRT, at nephrectomy. Treatment denoted: 15 Gy SBRT to primary tumor, nephrectomy 4 weeks later. Nephrectomy followed 15 Gy stereotactic body radiation by 4 weeks. TCRdb keeps only in-frame clones here, not all; method: immunoSEQ multiplex PCR. The data contain about 78,000 clones, 89% of them singletons. The germline V gene encodes CDR1 SGHTA and CDR2 FQGNSA. The CDR3 runs to 16 residues. After removal of 1 base from V and 7 bases from J, the junction contained 12 bases not matched to a gene. The TCR originated in a woman in her seventies with renal cell carcinoma. The chain joins TRBV7-2 to TRBJ2-7; 8 bases line up with TRBD2. The sample here was blood, taken from a patient whose treatment included radiotherapy and nephrectomy. Here the CDR3 DNA reads TGTGCCAGCAGCTTAGGTGGCGGGGGGTCCCGAGGAGAGCAGTACTTC. This encodes CASSLGGGGSRGEQYF.